The clone carrying this T cell receptor beta chain was picked up a small number of times. Its antigen remains unknown. TCRdb reprocessed the 5' RACE reads with MiXCR, giving one entry per CDR3 protein. The repertoire has hundreds of thousands of distinct CDR3 sequences, approximately 13% of them found once; the top ten carry around 14%. The data were obtained in a study of T cells after yellow fever vaccination. In the study overall: Low-cell-number fractions were prepared with SMART-Seq v4 Ultra Low Input. Study-level results: Clones from primary vaccination mostly reappeared after the booster (roughly 95% CD4, approximately 88% CD8). Clonotypes appearing in both CD4 and CD8 compartments existed, and their share was small.

Trimming pared 0 bases from V and 7 bases from J, leaving 13 bases between. CDR3 length: 15 amino acids. Material: PBMCs, obtained on the day of the yellow fever booster vaccination. The chain couples TRBV23-1 to TRBJ2-1, with D possibly matching TRBD2 (7 bases). TRBV23-1 is recorded as an ORF, its role being uncertain. This TCR was recovered from a young man who received the YFV17D yellow fever vaccine. CDR3 bases: TGCGCCAGCAGTCAATCGGAGGGGGGAGGGAATGAGCAGTTCTTC. Its protein is CASSQSEGGGNEQFF.